This TCR beta chain derives from a study of OX40 agonist ivuxolimab in advanced cancers. Study-level background: Averaging about 60 years in age, with a range of roughly 20 to 90, the cohort was 82.7% male.

Regarding this clone: The antigen remains undetermined.

The germline V gene has CDR1 SGHNT and CDR2 YYREEE (reference sequence). Deletions cut 2 bases from V and 7 bases from J, with 15 bases between. This CDR3 has 15 residues. General study results and limits: CD4+ T cells averaged fewer expanded clones than CD8+ T cells. Some of the nonresponding patients also showed low levels of normalized T-cell clonal expansion.

Libraries were prepared by immunoSEQ multiplex PCR; TCRdb keeps only in-frame clonotypes and omits some of them. The sample consists of under 85,000 clones, more than 70% of them appearing once. This TCR derives from an adult with an advanced solid tumor such as melanoma, head and neck, liver or kidney cancer. The rearrangement links TRBV5-4 to TRBJ2-2, with TRBD2 as a possible D gene (5 bases). The sample consisted of CD4+ or CD8+ T cells sorted from blood, taken in a trial of the OX40 agonist ivuxolimab. CDR3 sequence: CASSLEGREYGELFF. The CDR3 DNA reads TGTGCCAGCAGCTTAGAGGGCAGAGAATACGGGGAGCTGTTTTTT.